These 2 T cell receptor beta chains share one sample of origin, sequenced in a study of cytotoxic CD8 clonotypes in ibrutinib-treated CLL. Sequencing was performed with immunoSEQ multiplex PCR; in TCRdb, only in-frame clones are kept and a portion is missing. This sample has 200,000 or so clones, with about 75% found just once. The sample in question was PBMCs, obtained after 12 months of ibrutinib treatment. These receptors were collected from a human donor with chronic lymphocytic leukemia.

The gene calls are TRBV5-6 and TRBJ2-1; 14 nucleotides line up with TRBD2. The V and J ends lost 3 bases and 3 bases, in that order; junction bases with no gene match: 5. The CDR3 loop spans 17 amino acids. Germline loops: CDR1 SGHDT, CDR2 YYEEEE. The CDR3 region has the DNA TGTGCCAGCAGCTCGGGACTAGCGGGAGTAGTCTACAATGAGCAGTTCTTC. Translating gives CASSSGLAGVVYNEQFF.

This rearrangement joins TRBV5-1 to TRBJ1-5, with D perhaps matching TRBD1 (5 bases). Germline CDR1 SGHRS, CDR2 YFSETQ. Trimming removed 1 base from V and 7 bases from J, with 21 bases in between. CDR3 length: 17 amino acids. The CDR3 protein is CASSLRGGPRMVQPQHF. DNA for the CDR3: TGCGCCAGCAGCTTGAGGGGAGGACCCAGGATGGTGCAGCCCCAGCATTTT.